This is a list of T cell receptor beta chains from one sample in a study of blood T cell repertoires in COVID-19. TCRdb's copy holds only in-frame clones and misses some; the assay was immunoSEQ multiplex PCR. The sample has around 80,000 clones; about four fifths are singletons. Sequencing was performed on peripheral blood. These receptors were taken from a woman of 80 years or more with active or convalescent COVID-19. Both conserved end residues are part of each CDR3. A D gene is named only where the DNA matches it firmly. For some rows the clone size is stated as once, few or many, or as a class when expanded; others skip it.

CDR3 protein: CASSEGHPPQETQYF
CDR3 DNA: TGTGCCAGCTCAGAGGGACATCCCCCCCAAGAGACCCAGTACTTC
D gene: NA
clone size: once
V gene: TRBV2
J gene: TRBJ2-5

CDR3 protein: CASRQGFGANVLTF
CDR3 DNA: TGCGCCAGCAGACAGGGGTTTGGGGCCAACGTCCTGACTTTC
D gene: TRBD1
clone size: NA
V gene: TRBV5-1
J gene: TRBJ2-6

CDR3 protein: CASSSLGGGTEAFF
CDR3 DNA: TGTGCCAGTAGTTCCCTCGGGGGGGGCACTGAAGCTTTCTTT
D gene: NA
clone size: NA
V gene: TRBV19
J gene: TRBJ1-1

CDR3 protein: CASSQNPGQGQANEKLFF
CDR3 DNA: TGCGCCAGCAGCCAGAATCCGGGACAGGGTCAGGCTAATGAAAAACTGTTTTTT
D gene: TRBD1
clone size: NA
V gene: TRBV4-3
J gene: TRBJ1-4

CDR3 protein: CASSSFRDRGYEQYF
CDR3 DNA: TGTGCCAGCAGCTCCTTCCGGGACAGGGGCTACGAGCAGTACTTC
D gene: TRBD1
clone size: NA
V gene: TRBV7-6
J gene: TRBJ2-7

CDR3 protein: CSVDARELPAPTDTQYF
CDR3 DNA: TGCAGCGTAGATGCCCGGGAGCTTCCTGCCCCCACAGATACGCAGTATTTT
D gene: NA
clone size: NA
V gene: TRBV29-1
J gene: TRBJ2-3

CDR3 protein: CSVEATETQYF
CDR3 DNA: TGCAGCGTTGAGGCCACGGAGACCCAGTACTTC
D gene: NA
clone size: NA
V gene: TRBV29-1
J gene: TRBJ2-5

CDR3 protein: CASDSRGPISTNEKLFF
CDR3 DNA: TGTGCCAGTGATTCTAGGGGGCCCATATCAACTAATGAAAAACTGTTTTTT
D gene: TRBD1
clone size: NA
V gene: TRBV6-4
J gene: TRBJ1-4

CDR3 protein: CASSFQVGNQPQHF
CDR3 DNA: TGTGCCAGCAGTTTCCAGGTGGGCAATCAGCCCCAGCATTTT
D gene: NA
clone size: few
V gene: TRBV6-2/TRBV6-3
J gene: TRBJ1-5

CDR3 protein: CASSKQGGYNSPLHF
CDR3 DNA: TGTGCCAGCAGTAAACAGGGGGGCTATAATTCACCCCTCCACTTT
D gene: TRBD1
clone size: many
V gene: TRBV6-4
J gene: TRBJ1-6

CDR3 protein: CASSDSIGDYNEQFF
CDR3 DNA: TGTGCCAGCAGTGACTCGATCGGGGACTACAATGAGCAGTTCTTC
D gene: NA
clone size: few
V gene: TRBV6-4
J gene: TRBJ2-1

CDR3 protein: CASSLQPGVGANVLTF
CDR3 DNA: TGCGCCAGCAGCCTACAGCCAGGGGTTGGGGCCAACGTCCTGACTTTC
D gene: NA
clone size: NA
V gene: TRBV4-3
J gene: TRBJ2-6

CDR3 protein: CASGQSSYEQYF
CDR3 DNA: TGTGCCAGCGGACAGTCCTCCTACGAGCAGTACTTC
D gene: NA
clone size: NA
V gene: TRBV28
J gene: TRBJ2-7

CDR3 protein: CASSLTRGAGETQYF
CDR3 DNA: TGTGCCAGCAGTTTAACCAGGGGAGCGGGGGAGACCCAGTACTTC
D gene: NA
clone size: NA
V gene: TRBV28
J gene: TRBJ2-5

CDR3 protein: CASSPRGRTVTAYYGYTF
CDR3 DNA: TGTGCCAGCAGTCCGCGGGGACGTACCGTTACTGCTTACTATGGCTACACCTTC
D gene: NA
clone size: NA
V gene: TRBV28
J gene: TRBJ1-2

CDR3 protein: CAISESLPGSSNQPQHF
CDR3 DNA: TGTGCCATCAGTGAGAGTCTTCCGGGGTCTAGCAATCAGCCCCAGCATTTT
D gene: NA
clone size: NA
V gene: TRBV10-3
J gene: TRBJ1-5

CDR3 protein: CASSLGQGFSYEQYF
CDR3 DNA: TGCGCCAGCAGCTTGGGACAGGGATTTTCATACGAGCAGTACTTC
D gene: TRBD1
clone size: few
V gene: TRBV5-1
J gene: TRBJ2-7

CDR3 protein: CASSLGVAPAYEQYF
CDR3 DNA: TGTGCCAGCAGCTTAGGAGTAGCTCCAGCCTACGAGCAGTACTTC
D gene: NA
clone size: NA
V gene: TRBV11-2
J gene: TRBJ2-7